This TCR beta chain was captured in a study of T cell changes during pregnancy in multiple sclerosis. Assay: immunoSEQ multiplex PCR; the TCRdb copy retains only in-frame clones and omits some. This sample carries 55,000 or so clones, about nine tenths of them seen once, and the ten largest clones take 0.5% to 0.75%. Only one count was recorded for this clone. The TCR sequence derives from a female donor with multiple sclerosis, enrolled in a pregnancy study. Source: CD4+ T cells from peripheral blood mononuclear cells, taken in the first trimester of pregnancy.

The DNA for the CDR3 is TGTGCCAGTAGTGCCCGGACTCCGGGACAGGGGAGCTCCTATAATTCACCCCTCCACTTT. Translation gives CASSARTPGQGSSYNSPLHF. The chain employs TRBV19 and TRBJ1-6; 10 bases are a match to TRBD1. Germline lookup yields CDR1 LNHDA and CDR2 SQIVND (reference sequence). Unmatched junction bases numbered 13, after V lost 5 bases and J lost 0 bases. This CDR3 is 20 amino acids long.